This TCR beta chain was documented in a study of shared clonotypes between healthy human individuals. Those who donated, Caucasian adults without exception, all lived in Nashville, Tennessee. Assay used: immunoSEQ multiplex PCR; TCRdb lists only in-frame clones, some missing. The sample lists around 510,000 clones; 70% to 80% were seen once. Germline values: CDR1 SGHVS, CDR2 FNYEAQ. Trimming removed 5 bases from V and 5 bases from J, with 10 bases in between. This CDR3 contains 13 residues. The receptor's source is a woman aged 40 to 50 in good health. Some clones in this sample may be carry-over from other donors' samples. The chain combines TRBV7-6 with TRBJ2-1, with D hard to call. The sequenced sample consisted of PBMCs. CDR3 in amino acids: CASSPGPHNEQFF. Here the CDR3 DNA reads TGTGCCAGCAGCCCCGGGCCCCACAATGAGCAGTTCTTC.